This T cell receptor beta chain was identified during a study of blood T cell repertoires in COVID-19 (dated by TCRdb to between 2020 and 2021). Describing the broader study: The collaborator samples originated in the United States, Italy and Spain and spanned the acute and convalescent phases of COVID-19. The sample metadata nearly always contained a de-identified subject ID, COVID-19 status, age in years and sex. HLA class I and class II types, where available, came from metadata supplied by the sample provider rather than from assay-based typing. The samples were drawn from the first 160 participants of the ongoing ImmuneRACE study and from some 1,300 subjects provided by 6 global collaborators. The repertoires were made available in a free public database intended to serve as a resource for research on the immune response to SARS-CoV-2. The dataset comprised deeply sampled blood TCRbeta repertoires from subjects exposed to, actively infected with, or recovered from COVID-19. The prospective study material was composed of cDNA or gDNA derived from T cells, B-cell-depleted T cells, or PBMCs. Overall results and qualifications from the work: Clinical and demographic metadata were provided uncurated, with the amount varying by source and participant.

Trimming removed 4 bases from V and 4 bases from J, leaving 15 bases between the germline ends. Via the germline V gene (reference sequence), CDR1 is SGHKS and CDR2 YYEKEE. The CDR3, cysteine through phenylalanine, is 15 amino acids long. Of the read, only the CDR3 DNA is kept; its 45 bases are in frame from base 1. Another Seattle source contributed samples from volunteer blood donors who had recovered from COVID-19. Collaborating institutions collected whole blood in K2EDTA tubes following their own protocols. For TCRbeta analysis, collaborators shipped samples in one of three forms: frozen whole blood, isolated PBMCs, or DNA extracted from either of those sample types. TCRbeta CDR3 regions were amplified from genomic DNA using the immunoSEQ Assay, a bias-controlled multiplex PCR. Concerning the study's data processing: The number of nucleated cells in each sample was estimated by amplification of reference gene primers within the assay. To quantify the absolute abundance of each unique TCRbeta CDR3 rearrangement, sequence reads were collapsed and filtered. For each sample, productive Simpson clonality was calculated as the square root of Simpson's diversity index across productive rearrangements. In its TCRdb copy, this immuneACCESS table keeps in-frame sequences only and misses some clones. Where compared with another copy, unresolved V genes explain less than half of these, and the others have no known cause. V, J and clone size are taken as reported in that table, and D and trimming were inferred from the DNA itself. This sample holds some 250,000 clones; more than 75% were observed only once. Clones ranked in the top ten supply 0.95% to 1% of the sample.

As concerns this clone: Its antigen is currently not known. Base qualities are missing; no much larger clone stands one base away.

Source material: peripheral blood. The receptor was derived from a woman in her thirties or forties who had recovered from COVID-19. The chain joins TRBV5-5 to TRBJ2-1; a tentative D match to TRBD1 spans 6 bases. Here the CDR3 is given as CASSPRGSEYNEQFF. The nucleotide sequence is given as TGTGCCAGCAGCCCGAGGGGGAGCGAATACAATGAGCAGTTCTTC.